This T cell receptor beta chain was identified during a study of T cell repertoires in cytomegalovirus infection. The wider study: Well-studied HLA-B-restricted CMV epitopes were used in the study alongside recently identified HLA-C-restricted ones. Through public TCR beta signatures, both CMV infection and matching HLA type were indicated. Study findings and constraints: The cumulative frequency of public TCR beta families distinguished individuals who carried CMV together with the relevant HLA. The study found HLA-C-restricted CMV-specific TCR beta clonotypes dominating the ex vivo response.

The CDR3 is 16 residues long. With 2 bases removed from V and 2 bases from J, the gap between germline ends came to 18 bases. Germline lookup yields CDR1 DFQATT and CDR2 SNEGSKA (reference sequence). In this sample, this clonotype turned up a few times. The antigen is not known. From the reads, TCRdb called clonotypes with MiXCR, one entry per CDR3 protein. The sample yields 640,000 or so distinct CDR3 sequences, 33% seen once. The chain recombines TRBV20-1 with TRBJ2-5; D possibly corresponds to TRBD2 (6 bases). This TCR was sampled from a human donor in good health (CMV status not recorded). Some clones in this sample may be carry-over from other donors' samples. Sequencing was performed on cultured PBMCs, taken from culture after CMV antigen stimulation. CDR3 DNA: TGCAGTGCTAGAAAGTACGCGGGGACGGAACAAGAGACCCAGTACTTC. As protein: CSARKYAGTEQETQYF.